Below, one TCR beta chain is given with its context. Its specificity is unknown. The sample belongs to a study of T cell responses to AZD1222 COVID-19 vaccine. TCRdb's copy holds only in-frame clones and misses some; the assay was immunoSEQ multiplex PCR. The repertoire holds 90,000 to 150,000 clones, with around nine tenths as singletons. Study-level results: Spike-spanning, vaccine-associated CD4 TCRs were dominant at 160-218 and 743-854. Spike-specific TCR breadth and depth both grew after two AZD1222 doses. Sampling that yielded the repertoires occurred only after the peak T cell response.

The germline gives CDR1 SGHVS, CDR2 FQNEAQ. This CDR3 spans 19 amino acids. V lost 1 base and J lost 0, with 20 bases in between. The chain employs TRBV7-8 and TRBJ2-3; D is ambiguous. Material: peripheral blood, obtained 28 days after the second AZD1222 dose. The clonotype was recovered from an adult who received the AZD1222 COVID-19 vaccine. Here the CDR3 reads CASSLGGSRPSISTDTQYF. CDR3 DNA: TGTGCCAGCAGCTTAGGCGGTTCTCGGCCAAGCATCAGCACAGATACGCAGTATTTT.